The 10 T cell receptor beta chains given below trace back to one sample, sequenced in a study of radiation and T cells in renal cell carcinoma. As for time point: blood 2 weeks post-SBRT. The sample's treatment: 15 Gy SBRT to primary tumor, nephrectomy 4 weeks later. Only in-frame clones appear in the TCRdb table, and some are missing; sequencing was by immunoSEQ multiplex PCR. The sample gives roughly 130,000 clones, approximately 90% of which show up once; 5% to 6% is in the top ten. The sample consisted of blood, taken from a patient whose treatment included radiotherapy and nephrectomy. Source of these receptors: an older woman with renal cell carcinoma.

The chain links TRBV6-6 to TRBJ2-5; D may match TRBD1 or TRBD2 (6 bases each). The end of the DNA fits TRBJ2-7 better, so the J call may be wrong. Germline V lookup: CDR1 MNHNY, CDR2 SVGAGI (reference sequence). CDR3 length equals 13 residues. The DNA for the CDR3 is TGTGCCAGCCAACAGGGCGGGAACTACGAGCAGTACTTC. It codes for CASQQGGNYEQYF.

The chain employs TRBV6-6 and TRBJ1-6; D unclear. CDR3 size: 14 residues. V was trimmed by 7 bases and J by 2 bases, leaving 9 bases between them. CDR1 is MNHNY and CDR2 is SVGAGI in the germline V gene (reference sequence). Here the CDR3 reads CASNSGAYNSPLHF. For the CDR3, the DNA is TGTGCCAGCAACTCGGGCGCCTATAATTCACCCCTCCACTTT.

The chain recombines TRBV5-6 with TRBJ2-3; D is undetermined. The CDR3 covers 13 residues. Trimming left V 4 bases short and J 5 bases short, with 11 bases between. Germline V gene data show CDR1 as SGHDT and CDR2 as YYEEEE. As DNA, the CDR3 is TGTGCCAGCAGCCGTGCGGACGGAGATACGCAGTATTTT. Translation: CASSRADGDTQYF.

The chain combines TRBV4-1 with TRBJ1-1, with D uncertain. CDR3 length: 14 amino acids. V shed 3 bases and J shed 1 base, with 9 bases lying between them. The germline gives CDR1 MGHRA, CDR2 YSYEKL. CDR3 in DNA: TGCGCCAGCAGCCATGGAGCGGGGAACACTGAAGCTTTCTTT. This translates into CASSHGAGNTEAFF.

The chain combines TRBV5-4 with TRBJ1-2; 10 nucleotides line up with TRBD1. The germline gives CDR1 SGHNT, CDR2 YYREEE (reference sequence). V lost 1 base to trimming and J lost 5 bases; unmatched junction nucleotides: 5. CDR3 size: 15 residues. CDR3 amino acids: CASSLQGDRGYGYTF. CDR3 nucleotide sequence: TGTGCCAGCAGCTTGCAGGGGGACAGGGGTTATGGCTACACCTTC.

This chain connects TRBV18 to TRBJ1-2; a weak D match, TRBD1 (5 bases). The CDR3 runs 14 residues. V was pared by 0 bases and J by 4 bases, with 9 bases between. The germline V gene encodes CDR1 KGHSH and CDR2 LQKENI. CDR3 nucleotide sequence: TGTGCCAGCTCACCACCGACAGAGAGCTATGGCTACACCTTC. Its translation is CASSPPTESYGYTF.

Here the CDR3 DNA reads TGTGCCAGCAGCCAAGATCGTGCTTACGAGCAGTACTTC. Protein product: CASSQDRAYEQYF. The chain is built from TRBV4-2 and TRBJ2-7, with D hard to call. The germline V and J ends were trimmed by 0 bases and 4 bases, with 7 bases remaining between them. The CDR3 covers 13 residues. Germline assignment: CDR1 LGHNA and CDR2 YNFKEQ.

The chain recombines TRBV7-8 with TRBJ1-6, with TRBD1 identical over 9 bases. Trimming at V came to 5 bases and at J to 5 bases, leaving 4 bases not matched to a gene. CDR1 SGHVS and CDR2 FQNEAQ come from the germline V gene. The CDR3 length is 15 residues. The CDR3 DNA reads TGTGCCAGCAGCGCCGACAGGGGGAATAATTCACCCCTCCACTTT. Its translation is CASSADRGNNSPLHF.

This chain joins TRBV2 and TRBJ2-7; the D is unclear. The germline CDR1 and CDR2 sequences are SNHLY and FYNNEI. This CDR3 region has 16 residues. Trimming took 0 bases from V and 2 from J, leaving 14 bases between them. CDR3 sequence: CASSEAADLGTYEQYF. The DNA of the CDR3 is TGTGCCAGCAGTGAAGCCGCGGATTTGGGGACCTACGAGCAGTACTTC.

This clone occurred a few times. V usage is TRBV2 and J usage is TRBJ1-1; D not resolved. The CDR3 sequence is 14 residues long. Between the trimmed V and J ends, which lost 4 bases and 11 bases, there was a span of 20 bases. The germline CDR1 and CDR2 sequences are SNHLY and FYNNEI. DNA of the CDR3: TGTGCCAGCAGTGGCGGTGAGGGTGCGGTGACGGCTTTCTTT. It yields the protein CASSGGEGAVTAFF.